A single sample is the source of the 8 T cell receptor beta chains below, sequenced in a study of response to subunit inactivated influenza vaccine. One entry per CDR3 protein, called by TCRdb with MiXCR from the RT-PCR reads. Of around 710,000 distinct CDR3 sequences in the sample, about 14% were seen once. Material: PBMCs from blood, obtained roughly 15 days before vaccination. Every receptor here comes from a man aged 45-60 years who received an inactivated influenza vaccine.

There are a few counts of this clonotype. This rearrangement joins TRBV20-1 to TRBJ2-7; 12 bases align to TRBD2. After removal of 5 bases from V and 5 bases from J, the junction contained 7 bases not matched to a gene. CDR1 is DFQATT and CDR2 is SNEGSKA in the germline V gene (reference sequence). The CDR3 sequence is 14 residues long. The CDR3: CSALTTSGSHEQYF. CDR3 coding DNA: TGCAGTGCTCTGACGACTAGCGGGAGCCACGAGCAGTACTTC.

The chain recombines TRBV20-1 with TRBJ1-1; the match to TRBD1 covers 12 bases. The CDR3 is made up of 16 amino acids. The V segment lost 7 bases and the J segment 1 base; nucleotides outside the gene matches: 10. The germline gives CDR1 DFQATT, CDR2 SNEGSKA (reference sequence). CDR3 sequence: CSGRRDRGRRNTEAFF. CDR3 nucleotide sequence: TGCAGTGGCCGCCGGGACAGGGGGCGCAGGAACACTGAAGCTTTCTTT.

The chain has TRBV30 and TRBJ1-1; the D gene is possibly TRBD1 (5 bases). The CDR3 sequence is 12 residues long. Germline-derived CDR1 and CDR2 are GTSNPN and SVGIG (reference sequence). V lost 4 bases and J 5 bases, leaving 11 bases between the germline ends. CDR3 sequence (DNA): TGTGCCTGGAAGGGGACGGTGACTGAAGCTTTCTTT. Translation: CAWKGTVTEAFF.

The DNA for the CDR3 is TGTGCCAGCACCCATGGAGGACTAGCGGGATCAGATACGCAGTATTTT. Its protein is CASTHGGLAGSDTQYF. This chain uses TRBV28 with TRBJ2-3, with 12 bases identical to TRBD2. The CDR3 sequence is 16 residues long. Per germline, CDR1 MDHEN and CDR2 SYDVKM. With 7 bases clipped from V and 4 bases from J, the junction kept 9 bases outside the gene matches.

The chain is built from TRBV3-1 and TRBJ2-7; 7 bases line up with TRBD2. The junction had 10 bases not matched to a gene; V was cut back by 5 bases and J by 0 bases. Germline assignment: CDR1 LGHDT and CDR2 YNNKEL (reference sequence). This CDR3 spans 16 amino acids. CDR3 DNA sequence: TGTGCCAGCAGCGAAGCGTCTAGCGGTTTCTCCTACGAGCAGTACTTC. Encoded protein: CASSEASSGFSYEQYF.

The chain uses TRBV6-2 or TRBV6-3 and TRBJ2-2; either TRBD1 or TRBD2 may supply D (5 bases each). Trimming took off 0 bases at V and 2 bases at J, with 10 bases between the two ends. In germline, CDR1 is MNHEY, CDR2 SVGEGT. The CDR3 consists of 16 residues. The CDR3 region has the DNA TGTGCCAGCAGTTACTCCGTGGGGGACAACACCGGGGAGCTGTTTTTT. Amino acid sequence: CASSYSVGDNTGELFF.

This clonotype was observed a few times. This chain links TRBV7-6 with TRBJ1-3, with 7 nucleotides matching TRBD1. Trimming cost V 5 bases and J 4 bases; bases outside gene matches: 8. CDR1 SGHVS and CDR2 FNYEAQ come from the germline V gene. The CDR3 contains 15 residues. CDR3 coding DNA: TGTGCCAGCAGCCCAGGACAGGCGGAGGGAAACACCATATATTTT. Translated: CASSPGQAEGNTIYF.

The rearrangement links TRBV20-1 to TRBJ1-2; a weak D match, TRBD1 (5 bases). V lost 2 bases to trimming and J lost 6 bases, with 19 bases between them. The length of the CDR3 is 15 residues. Germline lookup yields CDR1 DFQATT and CDR2 SNEGSKA (reference sequence). In nucleotides, the CDR3 is TGCAGTGCTAGACCCTTCCCAGGGAATGGAAATGGCTACACCTTC. Amino acid sequence: CSARPFPGNGNGYTF.